This T cell receptor beta chain was retrieved from a study of tumor-infiltrating lymphocytes in primary liver carcinoma. Study in general: The patient group consisted of men and women aged 30 to 69 years.

Priming with a constant-region primer yielded TCR beta cDNA from about 450 ng total RNA. It was through three nested multiplex PCR rounds of slightly modified ARM-PCR that TCR beta libraries arose. A C-beta reverse primer was combined with TRBV1-TRBV30 forward primers in the first two PCR rounds, and each round had approximately 9 cycles. One entry per CDR3 protein, called by TCRdb with MiXCR from the multiplex PCR reads. Among tens of thousands of distinct CDR3 sequences listed, approximately 74% were seen once. In its sample, this clonotype was seen once. Because it lacks the conserved phenylalanine or tryptophan at the end, this CDR3 is likely a read error. Joint extraction of RNA and DNA used 20-30 mg of bulk tissue that was unsorted. This CDR3 has 15 residues. The germline CDR1 and CDR2 sequences are SEHNR and FQNEAQ (reference sequence). V was clipped by 5 bases and J by 4 bases, with 17 bases between them.

This receptor was obtained from a man aged 35 to 55 with primary liver carcinoma and hepatitis B virus infection. The rearrangement links TRBV7-9 to TRBJ2-5; D perhaps matches TRBD2 (5 bases). Sequenced material: liver tumor tissue from sampling region 4. Subset described: tumor region T4, right-lateral pole. CDR3 amino acids: CASSRISEGLETQYL. DNA for the CDR3: TGTGCCAGCAGCAGGATTAGCGAGGGCCTAGAGACCCAGTACTTG.